This entry lists 6 T cell receptor beta chains sequenced from one sample in a study of blood T cells in healthy people across ages. A sample-barcoded 5' primer and a J-beta primer mix were used in a second PCR of about 6 to 11 cycles. MiXCR, applied by TCRdb to the 5' RACE reads, yields one record per CDR3 protein. The sample consists of 1.5 million or so distinct CDR3 sequences, roughly 40% of them appearing once. Sequenced input: blood. The origin of the receptors is a woman between 18 and 30 years old in good health.

This clonotype was seen a handful of times. The genes are TRBV6-5 and TRBJ1-1; possibly TRBD1 for D (5 bases). Germline CDR1 is MNHEY and CDR2 is SVGAGI. V was cut by 0 bases and J by 4 bases, with 9 bases left in between. The CDR3 loop spans 14 amino acids. The CDR3 region is CASSYSDSPTEAFF. The DNA of the CDR3 is TGTGCCAGCAGTTACTCAGACAGTCCCACTGAAGCTTTCTTT.

In its sample, this clonotype was seen a few times. The chain recombines TRBV6-2 or TRBV6-3 with TRBJ1-2; 9 bases align to TRBD1. The CDR3 loop spans 14 amino acids. Trimming removed 8 bases from V and 4 bases from J; junction bases left unmatched: 8. Germline V gives CDR1 MNHEY, CDR2 SVGEGT. DNA for the CDR3: TGTGCCAGCGGGGACAGGGACTCCCGCTATGGCTACACCTTC. Its translation is CASGDRDSRYGYTF.

This clonotype was observed a few times. The chain combines TRBV9 with TRBJ2-5; D unresolved. This CDR3 has 15 residues. Germline CDR1 reads SGDLS; CDR2 reads YYNGEE. Trimming stripped 4 bases from V and 1 base from J, with 14 bases between. CDR3 sequence: CASSPRMGFQETQYF. Written as DNA, the CDR3 is TGTGCCAGCAGCCCACGAATGGGGTTCCAAGAGACCCAGTACTTC.

The chain links TRBV6-1 to TRBJ1-6; D ambiguous. Germline loops: CDR1 MNHNS, CDR2 SASEGT. V was trimmed by 1 base and J by 9 bases, leaving 10 bases between them. This CDR3 comprises 14 residues. The CDR3 sequence is CASSEGGFGSPLHF. Written as DNA, the CDR3 is TGTGCCAGCAGTGAAGGAGGGTTTGGTTCACCCCTCCACTTT.

The chain recombines TRBV9 with TRBJ2-3, with D possibly matching TRBD2 (6 bases). V lost 0 bases, J lost 0 bases, and 14 bases lay in between. Germline values: CDR1 SGDLS, CDR2 YYNGEE. The CDR3 extends over 17 amino acids. The DNA of the CDR3 is TGTGCCAGCAGCGTAGGTTTAGCGGCGATCAGCACAGATACGCAGTATTTT. As protein: CASSVGLAAISTDTQYF. Drawing the rest from reference TRBV9 and TRBJ2-3, the complete variable domain is DSGVTQTPKHLITATGQRVTLRCSPRSGDLSVYWYQQSLDQGLQFLIQYYNGEERAKGNILERFSAQQFPDLHSELNLSSLELGDSALYFCASSVGLAAISTDTQYFGPGTRLTVL.

This chain links TRBV11-3 with TRBJ2-4; no firm D call. The germline V and J ends were trimmed by 4 bases and 13 bases, with 29 bases remaining between them. The CDR3 spans 17 residues. The germline CDR1 and CDR2 sequences are SGHNT and YENEEA. As DNA, the CDR3 is TGTGCCAGCAGCTCGAGTGCTAACCTGGCCTCCTACAATGAGCAGTACTTC. Translated, it gives CASSSSANLASYNEQYF.